This T cell receptor (beta chain) was captured in a study of spatial heterogeneity in lung cancer. Across the study: Combinations of a unique TCR and a UMI were tallied in raw reads, and on average each appeared more than ten times.

TCR cDNA molecules each carried a unique molecular identifier. Via MiXCR, TCRdb re-called the 5' RACE reads, giving one row per CDR3 protein. The data show 700 to 850 distinct CDR3 sequences, with approximately 19% seen just once and around 39% held by the top ten. The sample's time point: sample taken at primary tumor resection. Sequencing of whole RNA from tumor, nontumor lung or frozen PBMC involved no sorting. Donation came from around 77 patients with untreated early-stage non-small cell lung cancer. CDR1 and CDR2 from the germline V gene are SGDLS and YYNGEE. The CDR3 has 14 amino acids. The ends were cut back, 4 bases at V and 6 bases at J, with 14 bases in the middle. This clonotype is judged medium-sized. The library was prepared for alpha chains; this beta chain is a stray read, so its frequency means little.

The chain uses TRBV9 and TRBJ2-1; no clear D. The receptor was derived from a female donor with early-stage non-small cell lung cancer. Sequencing used PBMCs, obtained at surgery. The CDR3 DNA sequence: TGTGCCAGCAGCACCAGCTCAGGAGTCAATGAGCAGTTCTTC. Residues: CASSTSSGVNEQFF.